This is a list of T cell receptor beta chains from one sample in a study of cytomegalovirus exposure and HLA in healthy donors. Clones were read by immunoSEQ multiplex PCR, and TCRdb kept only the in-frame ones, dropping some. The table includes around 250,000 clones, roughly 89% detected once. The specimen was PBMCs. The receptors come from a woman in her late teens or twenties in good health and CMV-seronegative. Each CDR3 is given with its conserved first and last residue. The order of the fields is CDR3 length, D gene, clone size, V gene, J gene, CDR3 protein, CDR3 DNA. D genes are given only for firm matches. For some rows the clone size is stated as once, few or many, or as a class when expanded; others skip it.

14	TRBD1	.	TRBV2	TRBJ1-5	CASSAQGAGQPQHF	TGTGCCAGCAGCGCCCAGGGGGCTGGACAGCCCCAGCATTTT
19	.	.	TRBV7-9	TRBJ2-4	CASSLVGGDPYLAKNIQYF	TGTGCCAGCAGCTTAGTTGGCGGGGACCCTTATCTAGCCAAAAACATTCAGTACTTC
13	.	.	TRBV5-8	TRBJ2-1	CASSPYRVNEQFF	TGTGCCAGCAGCCCATACAGGGTTAATGAGCAGTTCTTC
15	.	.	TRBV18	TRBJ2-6	CASSPDTSGANVLTF	TGTGCCAGCTCACCCGACACTTCTGGGGCCAACGTCCTGACTTTC
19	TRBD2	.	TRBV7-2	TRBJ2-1	CASSLDPRTSGGAGVEQFF	TGTGCCAGCAGCTTAGACCCCAGGACTAGCGGGGGGGCAGGAGTTGAGCAGTTCTTC
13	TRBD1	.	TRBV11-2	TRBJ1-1	CASSQQGASEAFF	TGTGCCAGCAGCCAACAGGGGGCATCTGAAGCTTTCTTT
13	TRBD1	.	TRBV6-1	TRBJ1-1	CASRTGGVTEAFF	TGTGCCAGCAGGACAGGGGGCGTCACTGAAGCTTTCTTT
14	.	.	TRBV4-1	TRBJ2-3	CASSLTSLIDTQYF	TGCGCCAGCAGCCTGACTAGTTTGATAGATACGCAGTATTTT
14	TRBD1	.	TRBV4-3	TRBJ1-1	CASSLGGGGTEAFF	TGCGCCAGCAGCCTAGGGGGCGGCGGCACTGAAGCTTTCTTT
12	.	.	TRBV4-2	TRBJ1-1	CASSRANTEAFF	TGTGCCAGCAGCCGAGCGAACACTGAAGCTTTCTTT
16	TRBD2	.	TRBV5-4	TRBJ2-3	CASSPRAGGPADTQYF	TGTGCCAGCAGCCCGAGAGCGGGGGGGCCCGCAGATACGCAGTATTTT
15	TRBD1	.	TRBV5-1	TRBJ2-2	CASSFTGGASGELFF	TGCGCCAGCAGCTTTACAGGGGGAGCAAGCGGGGAGCTGTTTTTT
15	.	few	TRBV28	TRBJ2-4	CASSFEWTAENIQYF	TGTGCCAGCAGTTTCGAGTGGACAGCTGAAAACATTCAGTACTTC
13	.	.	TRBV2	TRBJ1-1	CASVIFPGTEAFF	TGTGCCAGCGTTATTTTTCCAGGCACTGAAGCTTTCTTT
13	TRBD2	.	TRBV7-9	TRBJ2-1	CASSAGTSFEQFF	TGTGCCAGCAGCGCTGGGACTAGCTTTGAGCAGTTCTTC
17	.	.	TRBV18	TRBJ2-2	CASSPGGGAPNTGELFF	TGTGCCAGCTCACCAGGCGGCGGGGCCCCGAACACCGGGGAGCTGTTTTTT
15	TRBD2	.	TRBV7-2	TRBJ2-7	CASSLLAGGRYEQYF	TGTGCCAGCAGCTTACTAGCGGGGGGCCGCTACGAGCAGTACTTC
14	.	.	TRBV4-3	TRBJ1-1	CASSQEWGGTEAFF	TGCGCCAGCAGCCAAGAATGGGGGGGCACTGAAGCTTTCTTT
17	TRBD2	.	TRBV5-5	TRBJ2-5	CASSLELAGGWRETQYF	TGTGCCAGCAGCTTGGAGTTAGCGGGGGGTTGGAGGGAGACCCAGTACTTC
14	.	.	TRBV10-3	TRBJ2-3	CAISESDNTDTQYF	TGTGCCATCAGTGAGTCGGACAACACAGATACGCAGTATTTT
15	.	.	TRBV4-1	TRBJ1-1	CASSQEVQPYREAFF	TGCGCCAGCAGCCAAGAAGTCCAACCCTACCGTGAAGCTTTCTTT
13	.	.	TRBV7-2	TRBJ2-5	CASSSGHKETQYF	TGTGCCAGCAGCTCAGGCCATAAAGAGACCCAGTACTTC
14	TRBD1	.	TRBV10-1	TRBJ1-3	CASSTGDSGNTIYF	TGCGCCAGCAGCACAGGGGATTCTGGAAACACCATATATTTT
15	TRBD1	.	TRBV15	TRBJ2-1	CATSGKGTGYNEQFF	TGTGCCACCAGCGGAAAAGGGACAGGGTACAATGAGCAGTTCTTC
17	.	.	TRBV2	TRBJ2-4	CASSPITDMLAKNIQYF	TGTGCCAGCAGTCCCATCACAGATATGCTAGCCAAAAACATTCAGTACTTC
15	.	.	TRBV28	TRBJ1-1	CASSPPGRGEFEAFF	TGTGCCAGCAGTCCCCCGGGGCGCGGGGAGTTTGAAGCTTTCTTT
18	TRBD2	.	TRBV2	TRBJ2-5	CASSPGTVLAGNRETQYF	TGTGCCAGCTCTCCCGGGACAGTACTAGCGGGGAACCGGGAGACCCAGTACTTC
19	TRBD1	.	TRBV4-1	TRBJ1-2	CASSQAIAGTGGWGGGYTF	TGCGCCAGCAGCCAAGCAATCGCCGGGACAGGGGGCTGGGGAGGTGGCTACACCTTC
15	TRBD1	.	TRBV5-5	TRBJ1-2	CASSLGQTGVDGYTF	TGTGCCAGCAGCTTGGGCCAAACAGGGGTCGATGGCTACACCTTC
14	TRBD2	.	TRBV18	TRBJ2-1	CASQGLAVDNEQFF	TGTGCCAGCCAGGGACTAGCGGTTGACAATGAGCAGTTCTTC
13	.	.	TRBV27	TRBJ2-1	CASSTIGGIEQFF	TGTGCCAGCAGTACGATAGGGGGAATTGAGCAGTTCTTC
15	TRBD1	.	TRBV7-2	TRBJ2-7	CASSFGTGGTYEQYF	TGTGCCAGCAGCTTTGGGACAGGGGGAACCTACGAGCAGTACTTC
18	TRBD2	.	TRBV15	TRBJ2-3	CATSRESVGLGSTDTQYF	TGTGCCACCAGCAGAGAGTCGGTAGGACTAGGAAGCACAGATACGCAGTATTTT
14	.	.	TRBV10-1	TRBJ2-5	CASSPQGIQETQYF	TGCGCCAGCAGTCCACAGGGAATCCAAGAGACCCAGTACTTC
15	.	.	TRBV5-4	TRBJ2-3	CASSPGIGSGDTQYF	TGTGCCAGCAGCCCAGGGATTGGGTCCGGAGATACGCAGTATTTT
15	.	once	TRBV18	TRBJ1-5	CASSPEDFGNQPQHF	TGTGCCAGCTCACCGGAGGATTTCGGCAATCAGCCCCAGCATTTT
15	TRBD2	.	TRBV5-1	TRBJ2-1	CASSSPSGGAQEQFF	TGCGCCAGCAGCTCCCCTAGCGGGGGGGCCCAGGAGCAGTTCTTC
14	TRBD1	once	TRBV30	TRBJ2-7	CAWSGQVLSYEQYF	TGTGCCTGGAGCGGACAGGTTCTCTCCTACGAGCAGTACTTC
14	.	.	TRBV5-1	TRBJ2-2	CASSLVLVKGELFF	TGCGCCAGCAGCTTGGTACTAGTTAAGGGGGAGCTGTTTTTT
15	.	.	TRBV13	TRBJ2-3	CASSSDRSSTDTQYF	TGTGCCAGCAGCTCGGACAGATCTAGCACAGATACGCAGTATTTT
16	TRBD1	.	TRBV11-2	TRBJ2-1	CASSYSRDRVTDEQFF	TGTGCCAGCAGCTACAGCCGGGACAGGGTCACCGATGAGCAGTTCTTC
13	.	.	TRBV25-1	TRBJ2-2	CASTPAGSGELFF	TGTGCCAGCACCCCCGCGGGCTCCGGGGAGCTGTTTTTT
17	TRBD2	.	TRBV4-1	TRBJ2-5	CASSQEGLQLTRETQYF	TGCGCCAGCAGCCAAGAGGGACTACAACTTACCAGGGAGACCCAGTACTTC
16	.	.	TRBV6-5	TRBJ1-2	CASSYFTGPANYGYTF	TGTGCCAGCAGTTATTTTACAGGGCCCGCTAACTATGGCTACACCTTC
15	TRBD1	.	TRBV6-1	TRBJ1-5	CASRETGEPNQPQHF	TGTGCCAGCAGAGAAACAGGGGAGCCCAATCAGCCCCAGCATTTT
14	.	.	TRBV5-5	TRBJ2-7	CASSNTGSSYEQYF	TGTGCCAGCAGCAATACAGGAAGCTCCTACGAGCAGTACTTC
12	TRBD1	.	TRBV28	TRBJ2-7	CASSLDRDEQYF	TGTGCCAGCAGTCTGGACAGGGACGAGCAGTACTTC
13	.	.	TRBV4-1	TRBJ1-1	CASSQSGDTEAFF	TGCGCCAGCAGCCAATCAGGGGACACTGAAGCTTTCTTT
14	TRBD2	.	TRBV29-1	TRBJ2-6	CSAAGGSGANVLTF	TGCAGCGCAGCGGGAGGCTCTGGGGCCAACGTCCTGACTTTC
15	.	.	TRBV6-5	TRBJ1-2	CASSYSGEGGYGYTF	TGTGCCAGCAGTTACTCCGGGGAGGGTGGCTATGGCTACACCTTC
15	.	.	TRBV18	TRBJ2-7	CASSPMDNPSYEQYF	TGTGCCAGCTCACCTATGGACAATCCTTCCTACGAGCAGTACTTC
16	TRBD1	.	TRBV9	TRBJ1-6	CASSANPGQGLSPLHF	TGTGCCAGCAGCGCAAACCCGGGACAGGGACTCTCACCCCTCCACTTT
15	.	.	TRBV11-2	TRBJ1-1	CASSSLQKSGTEAFF	TGTGCCAGCAGCTCCTTACAGAAGTCGGGAACTGAAGCTTTCTTT
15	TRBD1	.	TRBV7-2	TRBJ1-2	CASSFDRAQNYGYTF	TGTGCCAGCAGCTTCGACAGGGCCCAAAACTATGGCTACACCTTC
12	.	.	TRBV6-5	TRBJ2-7	CASRGRGYEQYF	TGTGCCAGCAGGGGCAGGGGCTACGAGCAGTACTTC
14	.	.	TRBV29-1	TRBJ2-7	CSVEGTSPSYEQYF	TGCAGCGTTGAGGGCACAAGTCCCTCCTACGAGCAGTACTTC
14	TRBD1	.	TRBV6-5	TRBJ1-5	CASSSTGDIQPQHF	TGTGCCAGCAGCTCGACAGGGGATATTCAGCCCCAGCATTTT
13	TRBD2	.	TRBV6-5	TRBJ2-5	CASTPQPGGTQYF	TGTGCCAGCACCCCTCAGCCGGGGGGGACCCAGTACTTC
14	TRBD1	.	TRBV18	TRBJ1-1	CASSPGTGYTEAFF	TGTGCCAGCTCACCCGGGACAGGTTACACTGAAGCTTTCTTT
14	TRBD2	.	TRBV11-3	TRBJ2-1	CASSSTGGRGEQFF	TGTGCCAGCAGCTCCACGGGGGGACGGGGTGAGCAGTTCTTC